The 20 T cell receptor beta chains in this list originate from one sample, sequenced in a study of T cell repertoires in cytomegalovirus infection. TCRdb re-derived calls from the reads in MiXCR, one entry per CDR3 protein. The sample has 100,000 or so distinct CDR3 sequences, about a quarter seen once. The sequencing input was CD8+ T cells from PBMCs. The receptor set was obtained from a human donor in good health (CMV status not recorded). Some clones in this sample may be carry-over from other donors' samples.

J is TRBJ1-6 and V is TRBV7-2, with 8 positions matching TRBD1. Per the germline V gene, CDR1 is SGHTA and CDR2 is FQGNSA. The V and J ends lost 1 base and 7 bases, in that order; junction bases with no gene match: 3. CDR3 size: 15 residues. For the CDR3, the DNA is TGTGCCAGCAGCTTAGGGACAGGGTTAAATTCACCCCTCCACTTT. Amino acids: CASSLGTGLNSPLHF.

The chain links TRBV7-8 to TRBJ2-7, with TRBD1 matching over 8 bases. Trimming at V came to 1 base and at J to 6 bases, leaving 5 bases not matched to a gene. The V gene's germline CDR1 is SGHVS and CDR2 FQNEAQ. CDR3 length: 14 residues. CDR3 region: CASSLGTGGGEQYF. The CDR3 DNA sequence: TGTGCCAGCAGCTTAGGTACAGGGGGAGGCGAGCAGTACTTC.

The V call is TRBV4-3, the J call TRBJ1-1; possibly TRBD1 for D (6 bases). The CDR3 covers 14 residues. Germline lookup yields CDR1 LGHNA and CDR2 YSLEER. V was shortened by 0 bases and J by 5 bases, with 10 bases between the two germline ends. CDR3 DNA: TGCGCCAGCAGCCAAGATAGAGGGGGAACTGAAGCTTTCTTT. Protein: CASSQDRGGTEAFF.

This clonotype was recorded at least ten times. CDR3: CASSWRGREVDEQYF. The CDR3 DNA sequence: TGTGCCAGCAGCTGGCGTGGGCGGGAGGTAGACGAGCAGTACTTC. The chain employs TRBV7-8 and TRBJ2-7; 8 nucleotides agree with TRBD2. Unmatched junction bases numbered 10, after V lost 4 bases and J lost 5 bases. The length of the CDR3 is 15 residues. Germline loops: CDR1 SGHVS, CDR2 FQNEAQ. Together with reference TRBV7-8 and TRBJ2-7, the CDR3 gives the full variable domain: GAGVSQSPRYKVAKRGQDVALRCDPISGHVSLFWYQQALGQGPEFLTYFQNEAQLDKSGLPSDRFFAERPEGSVSTLKIQRTQQEDSAVYLCASSWRGREVDEQYFGPGTRLTVT.

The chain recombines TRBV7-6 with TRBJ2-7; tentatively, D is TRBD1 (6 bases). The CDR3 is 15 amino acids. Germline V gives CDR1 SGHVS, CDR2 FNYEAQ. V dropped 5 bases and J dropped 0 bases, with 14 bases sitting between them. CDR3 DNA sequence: TGTGCCAGCAGCCCCCGACAGGCAGACTCCTACGAGCAGTACTTC. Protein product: CASSPRQADSYEQYF.

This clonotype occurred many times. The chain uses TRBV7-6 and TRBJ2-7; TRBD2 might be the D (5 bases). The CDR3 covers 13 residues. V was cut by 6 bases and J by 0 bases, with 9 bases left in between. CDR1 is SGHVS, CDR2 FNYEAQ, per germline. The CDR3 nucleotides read TGTGCCAGCAGGCCCGGGAACTCCTACGAGCAGTACTTC. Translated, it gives CASRPGNSYEQYF.

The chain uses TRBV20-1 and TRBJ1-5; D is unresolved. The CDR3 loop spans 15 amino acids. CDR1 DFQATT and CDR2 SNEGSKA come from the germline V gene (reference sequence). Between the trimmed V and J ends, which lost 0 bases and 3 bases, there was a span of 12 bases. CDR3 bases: TGCAGTGCTAGAGAGGGGTTTGGAACCAATCAGCCCCAGCATTTT. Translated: CSAREGFGTNQPQHF.

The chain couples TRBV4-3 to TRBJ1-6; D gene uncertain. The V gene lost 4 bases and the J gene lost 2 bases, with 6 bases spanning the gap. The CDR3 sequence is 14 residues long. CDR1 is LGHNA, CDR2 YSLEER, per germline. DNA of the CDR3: TGCGCCAGCAGCCCCGGGACCTATAATTCACCCCTCCACTTT. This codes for CASSPGTYNSPLHF.

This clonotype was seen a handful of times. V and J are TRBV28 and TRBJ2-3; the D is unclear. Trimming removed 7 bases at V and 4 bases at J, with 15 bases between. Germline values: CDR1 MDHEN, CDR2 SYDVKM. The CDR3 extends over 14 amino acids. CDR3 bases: TGTGCCAGCATCCCCCTTTTCCCCCCAGATACGCAGTATTTT. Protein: CASIPLFPPDTQYF. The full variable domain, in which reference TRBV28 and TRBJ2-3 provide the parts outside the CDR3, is DVKVTQSSRYLVKRTGEKVFLECVQDMDHENMFWYRQDPGLGLRLIYFSYDVKMKEKGDIPEGYSVSREKKERFSLILESASTNQTSMYLCASIPLFPPDTQYFGPGTRLTVL.

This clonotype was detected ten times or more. The CDR3 sequence is CASSLAEGILSYEQYF. CDR3 nucleotides: TGTGCCAGCAGCTTAGCGGAAGGGATACTTTCCTACGAGCAGTACTTC. The chain recombines TRBV7-9 with TRBJ2-7; D gene uncertain. Trimming stripped 0 bases from V and 1 base from J, with 13 bases between. Germline V lookup: CDR1 SEHNR, CDR2 FQNEAQ (reference sequence). The CDR3 totals 16 residues.

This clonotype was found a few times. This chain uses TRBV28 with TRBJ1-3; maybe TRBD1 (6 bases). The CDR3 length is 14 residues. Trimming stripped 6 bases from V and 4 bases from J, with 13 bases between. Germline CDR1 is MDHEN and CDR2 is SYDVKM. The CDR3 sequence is CASSRPGTGNTIYF. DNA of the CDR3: TGTGCCAGCAGCCGGCCAGGGACAGGAAACACCATATATTTT.

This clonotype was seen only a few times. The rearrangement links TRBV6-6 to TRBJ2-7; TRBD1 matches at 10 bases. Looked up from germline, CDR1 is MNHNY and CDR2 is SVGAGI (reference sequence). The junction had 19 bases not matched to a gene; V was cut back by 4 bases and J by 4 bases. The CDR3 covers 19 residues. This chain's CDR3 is CASSWATGTGDNKGYEQYF. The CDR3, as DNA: TGTGCCAGCAGTTGGGCCACAGGGACAGGGGACAACAAGGGGTACGAGCAGTACTTC.

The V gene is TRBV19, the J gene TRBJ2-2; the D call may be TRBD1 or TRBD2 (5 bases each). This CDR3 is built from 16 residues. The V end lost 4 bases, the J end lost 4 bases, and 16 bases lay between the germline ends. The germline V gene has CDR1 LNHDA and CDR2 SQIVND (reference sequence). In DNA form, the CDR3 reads TGTGCCAGTAGTACACCGGGACCCCACCGCACCGGGGAGCTGTTTTTT. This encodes CASSTPGPHRTGELFF.

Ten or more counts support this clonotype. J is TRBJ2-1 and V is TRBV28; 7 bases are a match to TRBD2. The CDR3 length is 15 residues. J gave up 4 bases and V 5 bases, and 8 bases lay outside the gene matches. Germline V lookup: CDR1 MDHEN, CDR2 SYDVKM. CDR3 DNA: TGTGCCAGCAGTCGGTGGGAGGGACGTTACAATGAGCAGTTCTTC. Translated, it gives CASSRWEGRYNEQFF.

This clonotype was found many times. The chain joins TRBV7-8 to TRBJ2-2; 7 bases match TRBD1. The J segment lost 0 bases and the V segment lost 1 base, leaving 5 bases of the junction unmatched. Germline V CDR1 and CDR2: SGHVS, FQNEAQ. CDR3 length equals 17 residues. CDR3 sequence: CASSLGPTGSNTGELFF. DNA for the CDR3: TGTGCCAGCAGCTTAGGTCCGACAGGGTCGAACACCGGGGAGCTGTTTTTT.

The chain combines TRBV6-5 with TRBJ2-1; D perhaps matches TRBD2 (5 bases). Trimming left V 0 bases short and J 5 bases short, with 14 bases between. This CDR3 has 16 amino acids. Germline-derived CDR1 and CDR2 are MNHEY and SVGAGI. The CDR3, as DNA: TGTGCCAGCAGTTACTCGACTATGACGCGGGACAATGAGCAGTTCTTC. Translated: CASSYSTMTRDNEQFF.

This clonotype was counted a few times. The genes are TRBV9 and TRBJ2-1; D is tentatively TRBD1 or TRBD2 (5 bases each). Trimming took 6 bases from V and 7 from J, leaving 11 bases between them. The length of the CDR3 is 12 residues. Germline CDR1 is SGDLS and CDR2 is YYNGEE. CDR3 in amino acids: CASNDGTNEQFF. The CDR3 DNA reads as TGTGCCAGCAACGACGGGACGAATGAGCAGTTCTTC. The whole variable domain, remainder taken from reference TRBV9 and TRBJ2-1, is DSGVTQTPKHLITATGQRVTLRCSPRSGDLSVYWYQQSLDQGLQFLIQYYNGEERAKGNILERFSAQQFPDLHSELNLSSLELGDSALYFCASNDGTNEQFFGPGTRLTVL.

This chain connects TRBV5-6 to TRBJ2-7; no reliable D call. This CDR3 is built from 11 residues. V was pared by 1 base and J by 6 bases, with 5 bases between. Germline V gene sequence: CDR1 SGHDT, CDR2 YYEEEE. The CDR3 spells CASSLSAEQYF. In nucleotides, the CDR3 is TGTGCCAGCAGCTTGAGTGCCGAGCAGTACTTC.

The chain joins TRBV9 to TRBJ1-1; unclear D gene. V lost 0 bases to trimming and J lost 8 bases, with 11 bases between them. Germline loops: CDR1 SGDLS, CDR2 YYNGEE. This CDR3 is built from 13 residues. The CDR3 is CASSVAKAGEAFF. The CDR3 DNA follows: TGTGCCAGCAGCGTAGCCAAGGCTGGGGAAGCTTTCTTT.

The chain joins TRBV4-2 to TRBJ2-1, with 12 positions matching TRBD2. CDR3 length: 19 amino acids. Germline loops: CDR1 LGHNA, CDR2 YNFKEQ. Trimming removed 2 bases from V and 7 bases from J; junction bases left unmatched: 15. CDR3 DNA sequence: TGTGCCAGCAGCCAACACGAGAGGACGGGGACTAGCGGGCCTAATGAGCAGTTCTTC. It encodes CASSQHERTGTSGPNEQFF.